This T cell receptor (beta chain) was observed in a study of blood T cell repertoires in COVID-19. Per the germline V gene, CDR1 is SGHRS and CDR2 is YFSETQ. Trimming took 4 bases from V and 0 from J, leaving 16 bases between them. The CDR3 is made up of 16 amino acids. Here immunoSEQ multiplex PCR was the method, and the copy in TCRdb shows in-frame clones only, minus some. Of under 350,000 clones listed, under 90% were seen once; the top ten hold 3.5% to 4.5%. J is TRBJ2-5 and V is TRBV5-1, with D tentatively TRBD1 (5 bases). The sample was PBMCs or T cells enriched from blood (not recorded which). The source of this sequence is a man in his thirties or forties who had recovered from COVID-19. The CDR3 here is CASSGAALRYQETQYF. CDR3 DNA: TGCGCCAGCAGCGGGGCAGCACTAAGGTACCAAGAGACCCAGTACTTC.